The 20 T cell receptor beta chains below were found in one sample sequenced in a study of beta chain features in type 1 diabetes. Study-level results: In all four CD4+ subsets, TCRB CDR3 length was significantly, moderately reduced in type 1 diabetes.

Their cognate antigens are unknown. Sequencing targeted expressed TCRB transcripts, as all isolated RNA had been reverse transcribed. Sequenced by immunoSEQ multiplex PCR; TCRdb stores in-frame clones only, minus some. Of 200,000 to 300,000 clones listed, approximately 14% were seen once; the top ten hold roughly 0.019%. The specimen was naive CD4+ T cells from blood. The receptors derive from a man younger than 45 with type 1 diabetes.

This clone showed up just a few times. The chain links TRBV5-1 to TRBJ2-1; 10 bases are shared with TRBD1. J gave up 1 base and V 4 bases, and 5 bases lay outside the gene matches. The germline CDR1 and CDR2 sequences are SGHRS and YFSETQ. The CDR3 extends over 16 amino acids. The CDR3 nucleotides read TGCGCCAGCAGCGGCGGGACAGGGGATTCCTACAATGAGCAGTTCTTC. Encoded protein: CASSGGTGDSYNEQFF. The full variable domain, completed using reference TRBV5-1 and TRBJ2-1, is KAGVTQTPRYLIKTRGQQVTLSCSPISGHRSVSWYQQTPGQGLQFLFEYFSETQRNKGNFPGRFSGRQFSNSRSEMNVSTLELGDSALYLCASSGGTGDSYNEQFFGPGTRLTVL.

This clone was recorded only once. The rearrangement joins TRBV19 to TRBJ2-1; tentative D call: TRBD2 (6 bases). Trimming shortened V by 3 bases and J by 4 bases, and 10 bases separated the two germline ends. This CDR3 contains 14 residues. The germline CDR1 and CDR2 sequences are LNHDA and SQIVND (reference sequence). The CDR3 DNA reads as TGTGCCAGTAGTATGGGGACTTCTTACAATGAGCAGTTCTTC. This translates into CASSMGTSYNEQFF. The whole variable domain, filled in from reference TRBV19 and TRBJ2-1, reads DGGITQSPKYLFRKEGQNVTLSCEQNLNHDAMYWYRQDPGQGLRLIYYSQIVNDFQKGDIAEGYSVSREKKESFPLTVTSAQKNPTAFYLCASSMGTSYNEQFFGPGTRLTVL.

The chain employs TRBV5-6 and TRBJ2-1, with D perhaps matching TRBD1 (6 bases). Germline V gene data show CDR1 as SGHDT and CDR2 as YYEEEE. This CDR3 is built from 16 residues. With 0 bases removed from V and 7 bases from J, the gap between germline ends came to 17 bases. In nucleotides, the CDR3 is TGTGCCAGCAGCTTGGTCTCGGCAGGGGCGCAGAATGAGCAGTTCTTC. This sequence encodes CASSLVSAGAQNEQFF.

The chain combines TRBV6-6 with TRBJ2-7; TRBD1 matches 11 bases. The CDR3 covers 14 residues. CDR1 is MNHNY and CDR2 is SVGAGI in the germline V gene (reference sequence). J was trimmed by 6 bases and V by 4 bases; bases with no gene match: 5. The CDR3 sequence: CASSSSGQGAEQYF. In DNA, the CDR3 is TGTGCCAGCAGTTCGTCTGGACAGGGGGCCGAGCAGTACTTC.

This clone appeared a few times. V and J are TRBV29-1 and TRBJ2-3; D gene uncertain. CDR1 SQVTM and CDR2 ANQGSEA come from the germline V gene. With 4 bases removed from V and 2 bases from J, the gap between germline ends came to 16 bases. The CDR3 totals 15 residues. CDR3 loop: CSVGLLVSNTDTQYF. The DNA of the CDR3 is TGCAGCGTTGGCCTCCTCGTTAGTAACACAGATACGCAGTATTTT.

This sequence joins TRBV2 and TRBJ2-1; the D is unclear. Trimming shortened V by 2 bases and J by 9 bases, and 5 bases separated the two germline ends. Germline lookup yields CDR1 SNHLY and CDR2 FYNNEI. This CDR3 has 11 residues. As DNA, the CDR3 is TGTGCCAGCAGTGAACGGGTTGAGCAGTTCTTC. Encoded protein: CASSERVEQFF. Complete variable domain (other parts from reference TRBV2 and TRBJ2-1): EPEVTQTPSHQVTQMGQEVILRCVPISNHLYFYWYRQILGQKVEFLVSFYNNEISEKSEIFDDQFSVERPDGSNFTLKIRSTKLEDSAMYFCASSERVEQFFGPGTRLTVL.

V gene TRBV6-1 combines with J gene TRBJ1-2; 7 nucleotides match TRBD1. Trimming cost V 2 bases and J 5 bases; bases outside gene matches: 5. The CDR3 extends over 14 amino acids. The germline V gene encodes CDR1 MNHNS and CDR2 SASEGT. CDR3 amino acids: CASSETGARYGYTF. The CDR3, as DNA: TGTGCCAGCAGTGAAACAGGGGCTCGATATGGCTACACCTTC.

The rearrangement links TRBV7-9 to TRBJ1-1; TRBD1 matches 11 bases. Germline loops: CDR1 SEHNR, CDR2 FQNEAQ (reference sequence). Trimming removed 5 bases from V and 3 bases from J; junction bases left unmatched: 8. The CDR3 has 16 residues. CDR3 coding DNA: TGTGCCAGCAGCAACCGGACAGGGGGCGTATACACTGAAGCTTTCTTT. Residues: CASSNRTGGVYTEAFF.

This clone was counted only a few times. V usage is TRBV6-5 and J usage is TRBJ2-7; 7 nucleotides align to TRBD2. Germline V CDR1 and CDR2: MNHEY, SVGAGI. The junction had 10 bases not matched to a gene; V was cut back by 2 bases and J by 6 bases. The CDR3 contains 15 residues. CDR3 bases: TGTGCCAGCAGTTACCTTCCGGCGGGAGTGGGCGAGCAGTACTTC. Its protein product is CASSYLPAGVGEQYF.

The rearrangement joins TRBV5-1 to TRBJ2-7; TRBD1 aligns across 9 bases. The V gene's germline CDR1 is SGHRS and CDR2 YFSETQ. Unmatched junction bases numbered 7, after V lost 7 bases and J lost 5 bases. The CDR3 is 13 residues long. The CDR3 region is CASGTGGGDEQYF. In nucleotides, the CDR3 is TGCGCCAGCGGTACAGGGGGCGGAGACGAGCAGTACTTC.

V is TRBV5-1 and J is TRBJ1-1; TRBD1 aligns across 9 bases. Per the germline V gene, CDR1 is SGHRS and CDR2 is YFSETQ. V lost 5 bases, J lost 5 bases, and 7 bases stayed unmatched. The CDR3 sequence is 14 residues long. CDR3 sequence reads: CASSGQGLGTEAFF. In DNA, the CDR3 is TGCGCCAGCAGTGGACAGGGGTTGGGGACTGAAGCTTTCTTT.

The gene calls are TRBV5-1 and TRBJ2-7; 9 bases agree with TRBD1. J was trimmed by 0 bases and V by 4 bases; bases with no gene match: 2. This CDR3 has 14 residues. Germline values: CDR1 SGHRS, CDR2 YFSETQ. The CDR3 loop is CASSPQGASYEQYF. CDR3 DNA sequence: TGCGCCAGCAGCCCACAGGGGGCCTCCTACGAGCAGTACTTC.

This clone was picked up many times. The gene calls are TRBV4-1 and TRBJ2-1, with D possibly matching TRBD2 (6 bases). Trimming pared 3 bases from V and 7 bases from J, leaving 10 bases between. This CDR3 contains 13 residues. Germline V gene data show CDR1 as MGHRA and CDR2 as YSYEKL. As DNA, the CDR3 is TGCGCCAGCAGCCACCCGGGGGTTAATGAGCAGTTCTTC. It yields the protein CASSHPGVNEQFF.

A few counts support this clone. This chain uses TRBV7-2 with TRBJ2-7; 8 nucleotides align to TRBD1. This CDR3 spans 13 amino acids. Germline values: CDR1 SGHTA, CDR2 FQGNSA. V dropped 2 bases and J dropped 5; count of bases not matched to a gene: 2. The CDR3 DNA reads TGTGCCAGCAGCTTAAGGACAGGGAACGAGCAGTACTTC. Protein sequence: CASSLRTGNEQYF.

This clone turned up a few times. This chain uses TRBV5-1 with TRBJ1-6; 8 bases are a match to TRBD1. The V gene's germline CDR1 is SGHRS and CDR2 YFSETQ. This CDR3 contains 15 residues. J lost 10 bases, V lost 1 base, and 7 bases had no gene match. In DNA, the CDR3 is TGCGCCAGCAGCTTGAGGACAGGGTTGGACTCACCCCTCCACTTT. Translating it yields CASSLRTGLDSPLHF.

This clone was seen only a few times. The chain couples TRBV5-4 to TRBJ2-1, with TRBD2 identical over 8 bases. Looked up from germline, CDR1 is SGHNT and CDR2 is YYREEE (reference sequence). The CDR3 is 17 amino acids. J lost 0 bases, V lost 4 bases, and 9 bases had no gene match. CDR3 region: CASSPRGGGSSYNEQFF. The DNA for the CDR3 is TGTGCCAGCAGCCCCCGAGGCGGGGGGAGCTCCTACAATGAGCAGTTCTTC.

The table lists this clone with a few counts. The rearrangement links TRBV5-1 to TRBJ2-5; weak D call: TRBD1 (6 bases). The CDR3 runs to 15 residues. Germline V gives CDR1 SGHRS, CDR2 YFSETQ. Trimming took off 0 bases at V and 2 bases at J, with 11 bases between the two ends. The CDR3 bases are TGCGCCAGCAGCTTGGATGGGACAAAGCAAGAGACCCAGTACTTC. This translates into CASSLDGTKQETQYF.

In this sample, this clone turned up a few times. The gene calls are TRBV5-1 and TRBJ2-1, with 7 nucleotides matching TRBD1. CDR1 and CDR2 from the germline V gene are SGHRS and YFSETQ. The CDR3 spans 15 residues. The V and J ends lost 2 bases and 2 bases, in that order; junction bases with no gene match: 4. The CDR3 loop reads CASSFEGAAYNEQFF. In DNA, the CDR3 is TGCGCCAGCAGCTTTGAGGGGGCCGCCTACAATGAGCAGTTCTTC. The full variable domain, its missing parts supplied by reference TRBV5-1 and TRBJ2-1, is KAGVTQTPRYLIKTRGQQVTLSCSPISGHRSVSWYQQTPGQGLQFLFEYFSETQRNKGNFPGRFSGRQFSNSRSEMNVSTLELGDSALYLCASSFEGAAYNEQFFGPGTRLTVL.

As for this clone: The same CDR3 also results from other DNA sequences found in this sample. This chain uses TRBV29-1 with TRBJ1-5; D is undetermined. Trimming took off 6 bases at V and 1 base at J, with 10 bases between the two ends. Germline V CDR1 and CDR2: SQVTM, ANQGSEA. This CDR3 contains 13 residues. This chain's CDR3 is CSVGQGSNQPQHF. The CDR3 DNA sequence: TGCAGCGTGGGCCAAGGAAGCAATCAGCCCCAGCATTTT.

This clone was counted between two and nine times. V is TRBV5-8 and J is TRBJ1-1; unclear D gene. With 4 bases removed from V and 1 base from J, the gap between germline ends came to 14 bases. The germline V gene encodes CDR1 SGHTS and CDR2 YDEGEE. The CDR3 has 15 amino acids. CDR3 protein: CASSLGLEENTEAFF. CDR3 nucleotide sequence: TGTGCCAGCAGCCTTGGATTGGAGGAGAACACTGAAGCTTTCTTT.